This entry is about one TCR beta chain. Germline-derived CDR1 and CDR2 are SQVTM and ANQGSEA. The CDR3 is made up of 12 amino acids. The V gene lost 7 bases and the J gene lost 4 bases, with 13 bases spanning the gap. These data come from a study of shared clonotypes between healthy human individuals. Deep-level assay runs were performed. Profiling relied on immunoSEQ multiplex PCR, and the TCRdb table lists in-frame clones only, not all of them. The sample yields more than 450,000 clones, 75% to 85% seen once. Only Caucasian adults living in Nashville, Tennessee served as donors. This receptor was obtained from a woman in her 40s in good health. Some clones in this sample may be carry-over from other donors' samples. Sequencing was done on a sample of PBMCs. The chain uses TRBV29-1 and TRBJ2-5; D perhaps matches TRBD1 (6 bases). The CDR3 DNA is TGCAGCGCTATCAGGGGATCAGAGACCCAGTACTTC. Amino acid sequence: CSAIRGSETQYF. The full variable domain, rest sourced from reference TRBV29-1 and TRBJ2-5, is SAVISQKPSRDICQRGTSLTIQCQVDSQVTMMFWYRQQPGQSLTLIATANQGSEATYESGFVIDKFPISRPNLTFSTLTVSNMSPEDSSIYLCSAIRGSETQYFGPGTRLLVL.